One sample yielded the 27 T cell receptor beta chains listed below, sequenced in a study of cytomegalovirus exposure and HLA in healthy donors. The PCR employed 60 Vbeta primers together with 13 Jbeta primers. Here immunoSEQ multiplex PCR was the method, and the copy in TCRdb shows in-frame clones only, minus some. The data contain over 150,000 clones, 70% to 75% of them singletons. The sequenced sample was PBMCs. All receptors derive from a man younger than 45 in good health and CMV-seropositive.

V gene TRBV4-3 combines with J gene TRBJ1-6, with 9 bases fitting TRBD1. The CDR3 runs to 15 residues. Germline loops: CDR1 LGHNA, CDR2 YSLEER. V lost 5 bases to trimming and J lost 9 bases; unmatched junction nucleotides: 8. The CDR3 DNA is TGCGCCAGCAGCGCGGGACAGGGAGTGAGTTCACCCCTCCACTTT. It is translated as CASSAGQGVSSPLHF.

The chain carries TRBV6-6 and TRBJ2-2; 7 bases fit TRBD2. Trimming cost V 7 bases and J 5 bases; bases outside gene matches: 13. Germline V CDR1 and CDR2: MNHNY, SVGAGI (reference sequence). CDR3 length equals 16 residues. The CDR3 protein is CASNPGTSVLTGELFF. The DNA for the CDR3 is TGTGCCAGCAACCCCGGAACTAGCGTCTTAACCGGGGAGCTGTTTTTT.

This rearrangement joins TRBV7-4 to TRBJ2-7; tentatively, D is TRBD1 (6 bases). V was shortened by 4 bases and J by 9 bases, with 19 bases between the two germline ends. The CDR3 sequence is 14 residues long. From germline, CDR1 is SGHVT and CDR2 SQSDAQ. CDR3 sequence (DNA): TGTGCCAGCAGCTCCCGACAGGTTTACGGCTCGCAGTACTTC. As protein: CASSSRQVYGSQYF. Using reference TRBV7-4 and TRBJ2-7 for the parts outside the CDR3, the full variable domain is GAGVSQSPRYKVAKRGRDVALRCDSISGHVTLYWYRQTLGQGSEVLTYSQSDAQRDKSGRPSGRFSAERPERSVSTLKIQRTEQGDSAVYLCASSSRQVYGSQYFGPGTRLTVT.

This chain joins TRBV11-2 and TRBJ2-2, with D unclear. V gave up 2 bases and J gave up 0 bases, with 7 bases separating them. This CDR3 is built from 15 residues. Looked up from germline, CDR1 is SGHAT and CDR2 is FQNNGV. The CDR3, as DNA: TGTGCCAGCAGCTTACGCGGAGCGAACACCGGGGAGCTGTTTTTT. Translating it yields CASSLRGANTGELFF. Supplemented by reference TRBV11-2 and TRBJ2-2, the full variable domain reads EAGVAQSPRYKIIEKRQSVAFWCNPISGHATLYWYQQILGQGPKLLIQFQNNGVVDDSQLPKDRFSAERLKGVDSTLKIQPAKLEDSAVYLCASSLRGANTGELFFGEGSRLTVL.

The chain carries TRBV29-1 and TRBJ2-1; 7 bases fit TRBD1. J was trimmed by 0 bases and V by 7 bases; bases with no gene match: 3. Germline V gives CDR1 SQVTM, CDR2 ANQGSEA. The CDR3 has 13 amino acids. In DNA form, the CDR3 reads TGCAGCGCAGGGGGAGTCTCCTACAATGAGCAGTTCTTC. Amino acid sequence: CSAGGVSYNEQFF.

The J gene is TRBJ1-6, the V gene TRBV7-9; no definite D call. Per germline, CDR1 SEHNR and CDR2 FQNEAQ (reference sequence). The V end lost 2 bases, the J end lost 4 bases, and 9 bases lay between the germline ends. CDR3 length equals 15 residues. The CDR3 DNA is TGTGCCAGCAGCTTAAAGACTGAATATAATTCACCCCTCCACTTT. Translation: CASSLKTEYNSPLHF.

The chain couples TRBV19 to TRBJ1-6; the D is unclear. The CDR3 length is 16 residues. V dropped 1 base and J dropped 7 bases, with 14 bases sitting between them. The germline gives CDR1 LNHDA, CDR2 SQIVND (reference sequence). The CDR3 DNA reads as TGTGCCAGTAGTATAGCGACGGAGCTCCAGAATTCACCCCTCCACTTT. Amino acid sequence: CASSIATELQNSPLHF. Full variable domain (rest looked up from reference TRBV19 and TRBJ1-6): DGGITQSPKYLFRKEGQNVTLSCEQNLNHDAMYWYRQDPGQGLRLIYYSQIVNDFQKGDIAEGYSVSREKKESFPLTVTSAQKNPTAFYLCASSIATELQNSPLHFGNGTRLTVT.

V is TRBV6-1 and J is TRBJ1-5, with D perhaps TRBD1 (5 bases). The V end was cut by 7 bases, the J end by 7 bases, with 20 bases between. The CDR3 has 15 residues. Germline lookup yields CDR1 MNHNS and CDR2 SASEGT. The CDR3 region has the DNA TGTGCCAGCACCCTTCTGGTCGGGGGGGGGCAGCCCCAGCATTTT. It specifies CASTLLVGGGQPQHF.

The gene calls are TRBV27 and TRBJ2-7; D not certain. The CDR3 runs to 14 residues. Trimming left V 2 bases short and J 1 base short, with 9 bases between. Germline V gene lookup returns CDR1 MNHEY and CDR2 SMNVEV (reference sequence). CDR3 sequence (DNA): TGTGCCAGCAGTTTAAATCACAGATCCTACGAGCAGTACTTC. It is translated as CASSLNHRSYEQYF.

In this sample, this clone turned up a few times. V usage is TRBV27 and J usage is TRBJ1-2, with D hard to call. CDR3 length equals 14 residues. Trimming pared 0 bases from V and 2 bases from J, leaving 7 bases between. Germline V gives CDR1 MNHEY, CDR2 SMNVEV (reference sequence). The CDR3 DNA sequence: TGTGCCAGCAGTTTATCCCCGGGAAACTATGGCTACACCTTC. This encodes CASSLSPGNYGYTF.

This chain joins TRBV28 and TRBJ1-2; D is unresolved. V lost 3 bases and J lost 0, with 11 bases in between. This CDR3 has 15 amino acids. The germline CDR1 and CDR2 sequences are MDHEN and SYDVKM. The DNA of the CDR3 is TGTGCCAGCAGTTTTCCCGGAGGATCTAACTATGGCTACACCTTC. It specifies CASSFPGGSNYGYTF.

The V and J genes are TRBV5-4 and TRBJ2-3; perhaps TRBD2 as D (7 bases). The length of the CDR3 is 13 residues. From germline, CDR1 is SGHNT and CDR2 YYREEE (reference sequence). V was cut by 4 bases and J by 2 bases, with 8 bases left in between. As DNA, the CDR3 is TGTGCCAGCAGCGGGGGGGCCACAGATACGCAGTATTTT. Translation gives CASSGGATDTQYF. Full variable domain (missing parts from reference TRBV5-4 and TRBJ2-3): ETGVTQSPTHLIKTRGQQVTLRCSSQSGHNTVSWYQQALGQGPQFIFQYYREEENGRGNFPPRFSGLQFPNYSSELNVNALELDDSALYLCASSGGATDTQYFGPGTRLTVL.

The rearrangement links TRBV6-1 to TRBJ2-6, with 8 nucleotides matching TRBD1. Germline loops: CDR1 MNHNS, CDR2 SASEGT. V gave up 1 base and J gave up 0 bases; unmatched junction bases: 8. The CDR3 length is 19 residues. The CDR3 DNA sequence: TGTGCCAGCAGTGAAGTTTCTTGGGACAGGAACTCTGGGGCCAACGTCCTGACTTTC. Its translation: CASSEVSWDRNSGANVLTF.

The table lists this clone with a count of one. The rearrangement uses TRBV27 and TRBJ1-1, with 10 bases lining up with TRBD1. Germline lookup yields CDR1 MNHEY and CDR2 SMNVEV (reference sequence). This CDR3 has 15 amino acids. The trim removed 5 bases at V and 11 bases at J, leaving 14 bases unmatched. The CDR3 here is CASSPGTGVLASAFF. The CDR3 coding sequence is TGTGCCAGCAGTCCCGGGACAGGGGTTTTAGCGTCGGCTTTCTTT.

The J gene is TRBJ2-5, the V gene TRBV21-1; the listed D gene, TRBD1, was not tested against the DNA. TRBV21-1 is assigned pseudogene status. The length of the CDR3 is 16 residues. This chain's CDR3 is CASSTGKGWGEETQYF. The CDR3 nucleotides are TGTGCCAGCAGCACTGGGAAGGGATGGGGCGAAGAGACCCAGTACTTC.

CDR3 coding DNA: TGCGCCAGCAGCGCCGGACTAGCCGGGGAGCTGTTTTTT. It is translated as CASSAGLAGELFF. The chain joins TRBV5-1 to TRBJ2-2; TRBD2 aligns across 7 bases. Germline trimming cut 4 bases from V and 6 bases from J; bases unmatched to any gene: 3. CDR3 size: 13 residues. Germline CDR1 SGHRS, CDR2 YFSETQ.

The chain uses TRBV7-8 and TRBJ2-1, with 8 bases fitting TRBD2. The V gene end was trimmed by 2 bases and the J gene end by 3 bases; junction bases not matched to a gene: 12. In germline, CDR1 is SGHVS, CDR2 FQNEAQ. The CDR3 contains 18 residues. The CDR3 loop reads CASSLREERGGGYNEQFF. The DNA for the CDR3 is TGTGCCAGCAGCTTAAGGGAGGAACGGGGGGGCGGCTACAATGAGCAGTTCTTC.

This sequence joins TRBV4-3 and TRBJ1-6, with D possibly being TRBD1 (5 bases). V lost 1 base to trimming and J lost 8 bases, with 24 bases between them. CDR1 is LGHNA and CDR2 is YSLEER in the germline V gene. The CDR3 has 19 amino acids. The CDR3 sequence: CASSQVFQGPWILDSPLHF. The CDR3 coding sequence is TGCGCCAGCAGCCAAGTTTTTCAGGGCCCCTGGATCCTGGATTCACCCCTCCACTTT.

The rearrangement joins TRBV9 to TRBJ2-4; D is unclear. The germline V gene has CDR1 SGDLS and CDR2 YYNGEE. Trimming took 0 bases from V and 0 from J, leaving 10 bases between them. This CDR3 is built from 16 residues. The CDR3 DNA reads TGTGCCAGCAGCGTAGGGCAAGAGGCAGCCAAAAACATTCAGTACTTC. It translates to CASSVGQEAAKNIQYF. Looking up the rest from reference TRBV9 and TRBJ2-4 gives the full variable domain: DSGVTQTPKHLITATGQRVTLRCSPRSGDLSVYWYQQSLDQGLQFLIQYYNGEERAKGNILERFSAQQFPDLHSELNLSSLELGDSALYFCASSVGQEAAKNIQYFGAGTRLSVL.

The gene calls are TRBV30 and TRBJ2-5; no reliable D call. CDR1 and CDR2 from the germline V gene are GTSNPN and SVGIG (reference sequence). CDR3 length: 13 residues. With 3 bases removed from V and 7 bases from J, the gap between germline ends came to 15 bases. In nucleotides, the CDR3 is TGTGCCTGGAGCCTACGCTCCCTAGGGACCCAGTACTTC. It is translated as CAWSLRSLGTQYF.

The chain is built from TRBV16 and TRBJ1-5; D perhaps matches TRBD1 (6 bases). Trimming left V 8 bases short and J 4 bases short, with 15 bases between. CDR3 size: 14 residues. Germline V gives CDR1 KGHSY, CDR2 FQNENV. The DNA of the CDR3 is TGTGCCAGCGGAAGACAACAGGGAAATCAGCCCCAGCATTTT. This encodes CASGRQQGNQPQHF.

The chain has TRBV5-1 and TRBJ2-1; D may be TRBD1 (5 bases). CDR1 is SGHRS and CDR2 is YFSETQ in the germline V gene. Trimming removed 0 bases at V and 6 bases at J, with 13 bases between. The length of the CDR3 is 15 residues. CDR3 DNA: TGCGCCAGCAGCTTGGCGACAGACACAGGCAATGAGCAGTTCTTC. It is translated as CASSLATDTGNEQFF.

The chain links TRBV28 to TRBJ1-1; D might be TRBD1 (6 bases). Trimming left V 7 bases short and J 3 bases short, with 18 bases between. Germline lookup yields CDR1 MDHEN and CDR2 SYDVKM. The CDR3 is 15 residues long. CDR3 residues: CASTSTGVGDTEAFF. CDR3 DNA sequence: TGTGCCAGCACCTCGACAGGAGTAGGTGACACTGAAGCTTTCTTT.

The chain combines TRBV9 with TRBJ2-1; 10 bases agree with TRBD2. V shed 3 bases, J shed 9 bases, and the junction held 18 bases outside the gene matches. CDR3 length: 18 amino acids. The germline V gene has CDR1 SGDLS and CDR2 YYNGEE. For the CDR3, the DNA is TGTGCCAGCAGCGCTTTCTCAGTGGGACTAGCGCGATCAGGTGAGCAGTTCTTC. This encodes CASSAFSVGLARSGEQFF.

The chain links TRBV7-9 to TRBJ2-3; 8 bases are a match to TRBD2. The V segment lost 5 bases and the J segment 2 bases; nucleotides outside the gene matches: 12. The CDR3 length is 17 residues. Germline V gene data show CDR1 as SEHNR and CDR2 as FQNEAQ (reference sequence). The DNA of the CDR3 is TGTGCCAGCAGCCCGGGAGGGGTCGGGCGAACCACAGATACGCAGTATTTT. This encodes CASSPGGVGRTTDTQYF.

The V gene is TRBV5-6, the J gene TRBJ1-2, with TRBD1 matching over 7 bases. CDR3 length: 15 amino acids. CDR1 and CDR2 (germline): SGHDT, YYEEEE. The V gene end was trimmed by 4 bases and the J gene end by 2 bases; junction bases not matched to a gene: 8. The CDR3, as DNA: TGTGCCAGCAGCCGGCGGGCAGGGGGAAACTATGGCTACACCTTC. Amino acid sequence: CASSRRAGGNYGYTF.

J is TRBJ1-2 and V is TRBV6-5; D possibly corresponds to TRBD1 (5 bases). Trimming removed 6 bases from V and 2 bases from J, with 13 bases in between. Germline V lookup: CDR1 MNHEY, CDR2 SVGAGI. The CDR3 contains 14 residues. The DNA for the CDR3 is TGTGCCAGCAGAAGACGGGCAGGGAACTATGGCTACACCTTC. Its protein product is CASRRRAGNYGYTF.